This T cell receptor (beta chain) was captured by sequencing in a study of blood T cell repertoires in COVID-19. Across the whole study: Acute and convalescent COVID-19 specimens originated in the United States, Italy and Spain. T cells, B-cell-depleted T cells, or PBMCs supplied cDNA or gDNA.

Germline CDR1 reads MNHEY; CDR2 reads SVGAGI. V lost 6 bases and J 9 bases, leaving 18 bases between the germline ends. The CDR3 has 14 amino acids. Patients at the Seattle site were enrolled during active infection and followed longitudinally. In the authors' workflow: Quantification of nucleated cells was approximated via reference gene primer amplification. The method was immunoSEQ multiplex PCR; TCRdb's version includes in-frame clones alone and lacks a portion of them. That table supplies the V and J calls and clone size; D and trimming were determined from the DNA. The sample has hundreds of thousands of clones; about 89% are singletons.

The origin of this receptor is a woman aged 45 to 65 with COVID-19, enrolled during active disease. The V gene is TRBV6-5, the J gene TRBJ2-1, with D possibly being TRBD1 (6 bases). Sequenced: peripheral blood. CDR3 in DNA: TGTGCCAGCAGCCTGGACAGAAATCTTATTGAGCAGTTCTTC. Translation: CASSLDRNLIEQFF.